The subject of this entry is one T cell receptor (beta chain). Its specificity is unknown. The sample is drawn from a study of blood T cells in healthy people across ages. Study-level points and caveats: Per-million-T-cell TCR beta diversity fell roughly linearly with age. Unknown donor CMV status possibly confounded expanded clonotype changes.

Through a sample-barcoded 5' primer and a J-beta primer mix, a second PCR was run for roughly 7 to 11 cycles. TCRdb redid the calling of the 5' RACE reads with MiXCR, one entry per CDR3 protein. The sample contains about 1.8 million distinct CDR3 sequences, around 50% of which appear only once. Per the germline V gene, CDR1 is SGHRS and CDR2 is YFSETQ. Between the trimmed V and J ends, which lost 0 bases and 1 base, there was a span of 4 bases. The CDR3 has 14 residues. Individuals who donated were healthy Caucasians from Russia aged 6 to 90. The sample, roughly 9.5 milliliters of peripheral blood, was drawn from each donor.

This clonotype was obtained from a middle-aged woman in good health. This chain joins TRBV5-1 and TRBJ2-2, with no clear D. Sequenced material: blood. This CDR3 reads CASSLGENTGELFF. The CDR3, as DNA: TGCGCCAGCAGCTTGGGCGAGAACACCGGGGAGCTGTTTTTT.